This note documents a single T cell receptor beta chain sequence. J was trimmed by 2 bases and V by 6 bases; bases with no gene match: 7. Germline V gene sequence: CDR1 MNHEY, CDR2 SVGEGT. This CDR3 region has 15 residues. The protocol was immunoSEQ multiplex PCR, while the TCRdb copy is restricted to in-frame clones and leaves out a portion. This table has 110,000 to 150,000 clones, more than 80% appearing once. The sample comes from a study of blood T cell repertoires in COVID-19. In the study overall: COVID-19 samples, acute and convalescent, were from the United States, Italy and Spain. PBMCs, B-cell-depleted T cells, or T cells provided the cDNA or gDNA that made up the material.

This receptor was taken from a human donor in a cohort sampled during active COVID-19. The chain links TRBV6-2 or TRBV6-3 to TRBJ2-1, with 7 bases identical to TRBD1. Sequenced input: peripheral blood. The CDR3 nucleotides are TGTGCCAGCAGCCCCGGGACAGCTACCTACAATGAGCAGTTCTTC. It yields the protein CASSPGTATYNEQFF.